The 27 T cell receptor beta chains given below trace back to one sample, sequenced in a study of graft-versus-host responses after intestinal transplantation. Some clones are missing from TCRdb's copy, which holds only in-frame ones; the method was immunoSEQ multiplex PCR. The sample includes some 90,000 clones, 80% to 85% of them seen just once. No antigens are known for them. The material was unstimulated CD4+ T cells sorted from spleen or lymph node cells, obtained before intestinal transplant. The receptors were gathered from a human donor who received an intestinal transplant.

The J gene is TRBJ1-5, the V gene TRBV10-3, with D perhaps TRBD1 (6 bases). Germline V lookup: CDR1 ENHRY, CDR2 SYGVKD. Trimming cost V 10 bases and J 4 bases, with 14 bases left between them. The CDR3 sequence is 13 residues long. CDR3 DNA sequence: TGTGCCAGCCAACAGGGATCAAATCAGCCCCAGCATTTT. Amino acids: CASQQGSNQPQHF.

The genes are TRBV28 and TRBJ2-3; D gene unclear. Trimming stripped 3 bases from V and 3 bases from J, with 13 bases between. Germline-derived CDR1 and CDR2 are MDHEN and SYDVKM. This CDR3 contains 15 residues. CDR3 nucleotide sequence: TGTGCCAGCAGTTTCCAAAGTTCCGGGACAGATACGCAGTATTTT. Encoded protein: CASSFQSSGTDTQYF.

The V and J genes are TRBV28 and TRBJ1-6; possibly TRBD1 for D (6 bases). Trimming pared 4 bases from V and 7 bases from J, leaving 11 bases between. The CDR3 spans 14 residues. Per germline, CDR1 MDHEN and CDR2 SYDVKM. CDR3 nucleotides: TGTGCCAGCAGTTCCCCAGGGGCAAATTCACCCCTCCACTTT. Protein: CASSSPGANSPLHF.

The genes are TRBV4-1 and TRBJ1-4; 9 bases line up with TRBD1. The CDR3 has 17 residues. CDR1 is MGHRA and CDR2 is YSYEKL in the germline V gene. V lost 4 bases to trimming and J lost 5 bases; unmatched junction nucleotides: 11. CDR3 coding DNA: TGCGCCAGCAGCCCCGGACAGGGGCCCGCCCCCAATGAAAAACTGTTTTTT. This encodes CASSPGQGPAPNEKLFF.

This clone showed up just a few times. This chain connects TRBV9 to TRBJ2-3; 10 nucleotides match TRBD1. V was pared by 0 bases and J by 1 base, with 5 bases of the junction left unmatched. The CDR3 covers 17 residues. Germline V lookup: CDR1 SGDLS, CDR2 YYNGEE. The CDR3 nucleotides are TGTGCCAGCAGCGTAGAGGACGGGACAGGGGGCACAGATACGCAGTATTTT. Translated, it gives CASSVEDGTGGTDTQYF.

The chain is built from TRBV29-1 and TRBJ1-2; 10 nucleotides match TRBD1. Germline trimming cut 0 bases from V and 7 bases from J; bases unmatched to any gene: 2. Germline values: CDR1 SQVTM, CDR2 ANQGSEA. The CDR3 has 13 amino acids. The chain's CDR3 is CSVEEGQGFGYTF. In nucleotides, the CDR3 is TGCAGCGTTGAAGAGGGACAGGGGTTTGGCTACACCTTC.

This clone was picked up one time. The rearrangement joins TRBV5-1 to TRBJ2-3; 14 nucleotides align to TRBD2. V gave up 0 bases and J gave up 2 bases; unmatched junction bases: 5. This CDR3 has 18 residues. The germline gives CDR1 SGHRS, CDR2 YFSETQ. Here the CDR3 DNA reads TGCGCCAGCAGCTTGGGTGGACTAGCGGGGGGCGACACAGATACGCAGTATTTT. Protein product: CASSLGGLAGGDTDTQYF.

The chain combines TRBV30 with TRBJ1-3, with D possibly TRBD1 on 5 matching bases. This CDR3 comprises 12 residues. The ends were cut back, 5 bases at V and 7 bases at J, with 12 bases in the middle. CDR1 GTSNPN and CDR2 SVGIG come from the germline V gene (reference sequence). The CDR3 coding sequence is TGTGCCTGGTCGGGGGATAGGAACACCATATATTTT. Translation gives CAWSGDRNTIYF.

The V gene is TRBV6-1, the J gene TRBJ2-5; 7 bases agree with TRBD1. The DNA end is a closer match to TRBJ2-7, so the J assignment may be wrong. This CDR3 has 12 residues. Germline V gene lookup returns CDR1 MNHNS and CDR2 SASEGT. The CDR3 region has the DNA TGTGCCAGCCGGGACAGATCCTACGAGCAGTACTTC. It codes for CASRDRSYEQYF.

This rearrangement joins TRBV7-8 to TRBJ2-7, with D possibly matching TRBD2 (5 bases). CDR1 and CDR2 (germline): SGHVS, FQNEAQ. The CDR3 sequence is 16 residues long. The V end lost 5 bases, the J end lost 0 bases, and 17 bases lay between the germline ends. CDR3 residues: CASSPRIRGSSYEQYF. The CDR3 nucleotides are TGTGCCAGCAGCCCACGGATCCGGGGTAGCTCCTACGAGCAGTACTTC. The full variable domain, completed using reference TRBV7-8 and TRBJ2-7, is GAGVSQSPRYKVAKRGQDVALRCDPISGHVSLFWYQQALGQGPEFLTYFQNEAQLDKSGLPSDRFFAERPEGSVSTLKIQRTQQEDSAVYLCASSPRIRGSSYEQYFGPGTRLTVT.

The chain recombines TRBV11-3 with TRBJ2-3; TRBD2 matches at 8 bases. V lost 5 bases, J lost 5 bases, and 6 bases stayed unmatched. The V gene's germline CDR1 is SGHNT and CDR2 YENEEA. The CDR3 length is 14 residues. The DNA for the CDR3 is TGTGCCAGCAGCCCCGGACTAGCTGGAGATACGCAGTATTTT. Translating it yields CASSPGLAGDTQYF.

This chain joins TRBV5-1 and TRBJ2-7, with 8 bases identical to TRBD2. The junction had 3 bases not matched to a gene; V was cut back by 1 base and J by 0 bases. Germline V CDR1 and CDR2: SGHRS, YFSETQ. The CDR3 spans 15 residues. The CDR3 here is CASSLTGGFSYEQYF. The CDR3 DNA sequence: TGCGCCAGCAGCTTGACGGGGGGGTTCTCCTACGAGCAGTACTTC.

In this sample, this clone turned up a few times. The rearrangement links TRBV5-8 to TRBJ2-7, with D maybe TRBD1 (6 bases). The CDR3 totals 13 residues. Looked up from germline, CDR1 is SGHTS and CDR2 is YDEGEE. V lost 0 bases, J lost 3 bases, and 7 bases lay in between. Written as DNA, the CDR3 is TGTGCCAGCAGCTTGGAAGGGGGCTACGAGCAGTACTTC. Protein sequence: CASSLEGGYEQYF.

The CDR3 DNA reads as TGCGCCAGCAGCCAAGGGCGGGAAGGGGCCTATGGCTACACCTTC. This codes for CASSQGREGAYGYTF. The chain uses TRBV4-1 and TRBJ1-2, with TRBD1 as a possible D gene (5 bases). The germline V gene has CDR1 MGHRA and CDR2 YSYEKL. This CDR3 spans 15 amino acids. The V and J ends lost 1 base and 4 bases respectively, with 13 bases between them.

The chain couples TRBV28 to TRBJ1-1, with TRBD1 matching 7 bases. The length of the CDR3 is 13 residues. Germline assignment: CDR1 MDHEN and CDR2 SYDVKM. V shed 2 bases, J shed 7 bases, and the junction held 4 bases outside the gene matches. The CDR3 sequence: CASSLRQGDEAFF. The CDR3 region has the DNA TGTGCCAGCAGTTTACGACAGGGTGATGAAGCTTTCTTT.

This clone was seen more than once but under ten times. V is TRBV5-1 and J is TRBJ2-5, with TRBD2 matching over 7 bases. Germline lookup yields CDR1 SGHRS and CDR2 YFSETQ. This CDR3 contains 15 residues. After removal of 0 bases from V and 1 base from J, the junction contained 3 bases not matched to a gene. For the CDR3, the DNA is TGCGCCAGCAGCTTGGGAGCGGGGACCCAAGAGACCCAGTACTTC. This translates into CASSLGAGTQETQYF.

A single count supports this clone. This chain uses TRBV7-6 with TRBJ1-3; tentative D call: TRBD1 (6 bases). With 1 base removed from V and 4 bases from J, the gap between germline ends came to 11 bases. The germline V gene has CDR1 SGHVS and CDR2 FNYEAQ. The CDR3 runs 15 residues. This CDR3 reads CASSLGQVLGNTIYF. Here the CDR3 DNA reads TGTGCCAGCAGCTTAGGACAGGTGTTGGGAAACACCATATATTTT. Drawing the rest from reference TRBV7-6 and TRBJ1-3, the complete variable domain is GAGVSQSPRYKVTKRGQDVALRCDPISGHVSLYWYRQALGQGPEFLTYFNYEAQQDKSGLPNDRFSAERPEGSISTLTIQRTEQRDSAMYRCASSLGQVLGNTIYFGEGSWLTVV.

This rearrangement joins TRBV6-5 to TRBJ1-3; 8 nucleotides agree with TRBD1. V dropped 3 bases and J dropped 8; count of bases not matched to a gene: 6. The CDR3 length is 14 residues. Germline values: CDR1 MNHEY, CDR2 SVGAGI. CDR3: CASSYTGGSYTIYF. Written as DNA, the CDR3 is TGTGCCAGCAGTTATACAGGGGGGTCTTACACCATATATTTT.

The chain links TRBV7-3 to TRBJ2-3; D perhaps matches TRBD2 (6 bases). V shed 4 bases and J shed 2 bases, with 10 bases lying between them. CDR1 is SGHTA and CDR2 is FQGTGA in the germline V gene. This CDR3 contains 14 residues. This CDR3 is CASSYGGITDTQYF. The CDR3 DNA sequence: TGTGCCAGCAGCTATGGCGGGATCACAGATACGCAGTATTTT.

V gene TRBV2 combines with J gene TRBJ2-5; D gene uncertain. The CDR3 is 10 amino acids. Trimming cost V 6 bases and J 11 bases, with 10 bases left between them. The germline gives CDR1 SNHLY, CDR2 FYNNEI. The CDR3: CASRRSEQYF. For the CDR3, the DNA is TGTGCCAGCAGAAGGTCGGAGCAGTACTTC. The full variable domain, in which reference TRBV2 and TRBJ2-5 provide the parts outside the CDR3, is EPEVTQTPSHQVTQMGQEVILRCVPISNHLYFYWYRQILGQKVEFLVSFYNNEISEKSEIFDDQFSVERPDGSNFTLKIRSTKLEDSAMYFCASRRSEQYFGPGTRLLVL.

This chain joins TRBV2 and TRBJ2-3; tentative D call: TRBD1 (5 bases). Trimming removed 6 bases from V and 3 bases from J, with 7 bases in between. This CDR3 comprises 12 residues. Germline V gives CDR1 SNHLY, CDR2 FYNNEI. CDR3: CASSAGTDTQYF. CDR3 coding DNA: TGTGCCAGCAGCGCAGGGACAGATACGCAGTATTTT. Combining the CDR3 with reference TRBV2 and TRBJ2-3 gives the whole variable domain EPEVTQTPSHQVTQMGQEVILRCVPISNHLYFYWYRQILGQKVEFLVSFYNNEISEKSEIFDDQFSVERPDGSNFTLKIRSTKLEDSAMYFCASSAGTDTQYFGPGTRLTVL.

The rearrangement links TRBV11-3 to TRBJ1-1, with TRBD1 matching over 8 bases. The CDR3 covers 14 residues. Germline lookup yields CDR1 SGHNT and CDR2 YENEEA. The V gene end was trimmed by 5 bases and the J gene end by 0 bases; junction bases not matched to a gene: 2. CDR3 nucleotides: TGTGCCAGCAGCCCAGGGGGCCTGAACACTGAAGCTTTCTTT. Its protein is CASSPGGLNTEAFF.

The CDR3 sequence: CASRRTGFHEQYF. CDR3 DNA sequence: TGTGCCAGCAGGCGAACAGGGTTCCACGAGCAGTACTTC. The rearrangement links TRBV5-6 to TRBJ2-7; D perhaps matches TRBD1 (6 bases). This CDR3 comprises 13 residues. Trimming removed 5 bases from V and 5 bases from J, with 14 bases in between. CDR1 and CDR2 from the germline V gene are SGHDT and YYEEEE.

The chain employs TRBV6-5 and TRBJ2-5; TRBD1 matches 11 bases. CDR3 length: 14 residues. CDR1 MNHEY and CDR2 SVGAGI come from the germline V gene. V dropped 6 bases and J dropped 5; count of bases not matched to a gene: 5. CDR3 in amino acids: CASRDRGRRETQYF. CDR3 DNA: TGTGCCAGCAGGGACAGGGGGCGCAGGGAGACCCAGTACTTC.

This clone occurred a few times. The rearrangement links TRBV28 to TRBJ2-1; 11 positions agree with TRBD2. V lost 6 bases, J lost 11 bases, and 12 bases stayed unmatched. Germline V gene lookup returns CDR1 MDHEN and CDR2 SYDVKM. The length of the CDR3 is 15 residues. This CDR3 is CASSSSASGGLQQFF. CDR3 DNA sequence: TGTGCCAGCAGCTCATCGGCTAGCGGGGGGCTACAGCAGTTCTTC.

The chain links TRBV28 to TRBJ1-2, with 9 bases that match TRBD1. This CDR3 comprises 16 residues. V was pared by 2 bases and J by 12 bases, with 16 bases of the junction left unmatched. Germline CDR1 reads MDHEN; CDR2 reads SYDVKM. For the CDR3, the DNA is TGTGCCAGCAGTTTAGAGGGGCGATGGGGGGACAGGGTTGACACCTTC. Protein product: CASSLEGRWGDRVDTF.

This chain uses TRBV28 with TRBJ1-2; D possibly corresponds to TRBD1 (5 bases). V gave up 5 bases and J gave up 5 bases, with 12 bases separating them. The length of the CDR3 is 13 residues. Germline loops: CDR1 MDHEN, CDR2 SYDVKM. Here the CDR3 DNA reads TGTGCCAGCAGTATGACAGTTCTATATGGCTACACCTTC. Amino acid sequence: CASSMTVLYGYTF.